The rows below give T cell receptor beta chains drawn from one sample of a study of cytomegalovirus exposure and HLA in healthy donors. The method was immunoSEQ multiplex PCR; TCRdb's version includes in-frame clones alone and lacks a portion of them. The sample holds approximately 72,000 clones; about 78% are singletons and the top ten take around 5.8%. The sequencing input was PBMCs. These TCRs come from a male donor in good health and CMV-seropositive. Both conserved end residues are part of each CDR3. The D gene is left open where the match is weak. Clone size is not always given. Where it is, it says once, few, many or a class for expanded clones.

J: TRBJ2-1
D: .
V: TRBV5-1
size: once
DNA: TGCGCCAGCAGCTCAGGACAAAACTCCTACAATGAGCAGTTCTTC
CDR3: CASSSGQNSYNEQFF

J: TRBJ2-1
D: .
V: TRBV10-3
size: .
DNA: TGTGCCATCAGTGAGTATATTTACAATGAGCAGTTCTTC
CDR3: CAISEYIYNEQFF

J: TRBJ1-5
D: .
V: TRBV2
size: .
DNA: TGTGCCAGCAGACCCGACGGGAATCAGCCCCAGCATTTT
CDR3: CASRPDGNQPQHF

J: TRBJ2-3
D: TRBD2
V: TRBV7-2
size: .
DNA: TGTGCCAGCAGATTAGCGGGGGGGGGTAATACGCAGTATTTT
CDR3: CASRLAGGGNTQYF

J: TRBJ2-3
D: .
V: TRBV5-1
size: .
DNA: TGCGCCAGCAGCGAGTCTAGCACAGATACGCAGTATTTT
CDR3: CASSESSTDTQYF

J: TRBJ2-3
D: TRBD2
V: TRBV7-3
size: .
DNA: TGTGCCAGCAGCCTAGCGGGGGGTGCAGATACGCAGTATTTT
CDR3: CASSLAGGADTQYF

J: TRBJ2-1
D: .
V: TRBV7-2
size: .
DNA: TGTGCCAGCAGCTTAAGGCAGGGGGGTTCTCAGTATGAGCAGTTCTTC
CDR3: CASSLRQGGSQYEQFF

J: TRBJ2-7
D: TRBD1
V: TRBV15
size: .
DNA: TGTGCCACCAAGGACGGACAGGTGAGCTCCTACGAGCAGTACTTC
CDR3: CATKDGQVSSYEQYF

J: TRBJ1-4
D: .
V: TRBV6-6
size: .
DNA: TGTGCCAGCAGTTACGTCGCGGGGCTGGGCACCGAAAAACTGTTTTTT
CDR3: CASSYVAGLGTEKLFF

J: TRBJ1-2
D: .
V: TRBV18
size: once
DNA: TGTGCCAGCTCACCACCGGGCTTAACGTATGGTAACTATGGCTACACCTTC
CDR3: CASSPPGLTYGNYGYTF

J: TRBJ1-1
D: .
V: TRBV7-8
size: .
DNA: TGTGCCAGCAGCTTATTCGGGGAGAACACTGAAGCTTTCTTT
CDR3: CASSLFGENTEAFF

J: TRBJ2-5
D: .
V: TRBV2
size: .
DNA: TGTGCCAGCAGGTCTAGACTCCAAGAGACCCAGTACTTC
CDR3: CASRSRLQETQYF

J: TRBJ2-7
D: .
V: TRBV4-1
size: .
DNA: TGCGCCAGCAGCCAAGATGAGACAGGTTTCTACGAGCAGTACTTC
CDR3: CASSQDETGFYEQYF

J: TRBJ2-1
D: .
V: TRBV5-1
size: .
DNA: TGCGCCAGCAGCCATGGCGGGGCTACCTACAATGAGCAGTTCTTC
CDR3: CASSHGGATYNEQFF

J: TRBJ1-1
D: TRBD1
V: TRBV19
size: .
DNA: TGTGCCAGTAGTATCCGACAGGGGCGCACTGAAGCTTTCTTT
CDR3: CASSIRQGRTEAFF

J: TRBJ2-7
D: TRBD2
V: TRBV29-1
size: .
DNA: TGCGCGACACGTTCCGGGACTAGCTCCTACGAGCAGTACTTC
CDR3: CATRSGTSSYEQYF

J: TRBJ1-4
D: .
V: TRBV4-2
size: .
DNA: TGTGCCAGCAGCACGCGTAGACAGCCCTTTAATGAAAAACTGTTTTTT
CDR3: CASSTRRQPFNEKLFF